This T cell receptor (beta chain) stems from a study of T cell repertoires in cytomegalovirus infection. Overall study: Recently described HLA-C-restricted plus well-studied HLA-B-restricted CMV epitopes were used. Public TCR beta signatures marked donors with CMV infection and the matching HLA.

TCRdb reanalysed the reads using MiXCR and keeps one entry per CDR3 protein. Here the sample spans 570,000 or so distinct CDR3 sequences, around two fifths being singletons. V was cut by 4 bases and J by 4 bases, with 19 bases left in between. CDR1 and CDR2 from the germline V gene are MNHNS and SASEGT. The CDR3 is 16 residues long. Overall study results and limits: Clonotype analysis showed dominance of the ex vivo response by HLA-C-restricted CMV-specific TCR beta clonotypes.

The sample holds a few counts of this clonotype. The antigen remains unidentified. The receptor was isolated from a human donor in good health (CMV status not recorded). Some clones in this sample may be carry-over from other donors' samples. The chain couples TRBV6-1 to TRBJ1-2; no reliable D call. This material consisted of cultured PBMCs, taken from culture after CMV antigen stimulation. This CDR3 is CASSGRAPRASYGYTF. The CDR3 region has the DNA TGTGCCAGCAGTGGGAGGGCGCCTAGGGCGAGCTATGGCTACACCTTC.